These 4 T cell receptor beta chains came from one sample sequenced in a study of HIV-infected patients and healthy controls. Alpha and beta constant-region primers primed reverse transcription of 500 to 550 ng RNA. Each of the alpha and beta chains got its own library through chain-specific third strand synthesis with indices. TCRdb re-derived calls from the 5' RACE reads in MiXCR, one entry per CDR3 protein. The data contain 9,000 to 15,000 distinct CDR3 sequences, 4.5% to 5.5% of them singletons. No cell fractionation was done, so the repertoire covers all unsorted peripheral blood T cells. Sequenced input: blood. The receptors derive from an adult in good health.

This clonotype has just one count. This chain links TRBV19 with TRBJ2-7; 7 positions agree with TRBD1. V gave up 6 bases and J gave up 5 bases; unmatched junction bases: 10. This CDR3 is built from 14 residues. Germline assignment: CDR1 LNHDA and CDR2 SQIVND (reference sequence). CDR3 amino acids: CASRRQGANDEQYF. The CDR3 region has the DNA TGTGCCAGTAGGAGACAGGGAGCGAACGACGAGCAGTACTTC.

As for this clonotype: A much larger clone is a single base away; this may be a read error. This chain links TRBV12-3 or TRBV12-4 with TRBJ2-7; D may be TRBD1 (5 bases). Trimming shortened V by 6 bases and J by 10 bases, and 16 bases separated the two germline ends. CDR3 length: 12 amino acids. The CDR3 DNA sequence: TGTGCCAGCAGCCCTCAGGGCTTCGATCAGTACTTC. Protein: CASSPQGFDQYF.

This clonotype was recorded many times. The CDR3 DNA follows: TGTGCCAGCAGCTTATTATTGGACGGGGAGCTGTTTTTT. It translates to CASSLLLDGELFF. The J gene is TRBJ2-2, the V gene TRBV7-7; D is uncertain. Deletions cut 2 bases from V and 7 bases from J, with 8 bases between. Germline CDR1 SSHAT, CDR2 FNYEAQ (reference sequence). CDR3 length equals 13 residues.

This clonotype came up many times. The chain joins TRBV5-1 to TRBJ2-7, with 10 bases aligning to TRBD2. CDR3 size: 16 residues. Germline values: CDR1 SGHRS, CDR2 YFSETQ. The V segment lost 6 bases and the J segment 3 bases; nucleotides outside the gene matches: 12. The CDR3 DNA is TGCGCCAGCACCGTCTCAACCTCTAGCGGGGGCTACGAGCAGTACTTC. It encodes CASTVSTSSGGYEQYF.